Listed here is a single T cell receptor (beta chain). Its antigen is unknown. There are 13 residues in the CDR3. Deletions cut 8 bases from V and 2 bases from J, with 13 bases between. The germline V gene has CDR1 MNHEY and CDR2 SVGAGI. This sample stems from a study of PD-1 blockade in mismatch repair-deficient tumors. Whole-study context: Patients had 12 mismatch repair-deficient cancer types and were previously treated and progressing.

All patients were mismatch repair deficient, assessed by either PCR or immunohistochemistry. The assay was immunoSEQ multiplex PCR, and TCRdb's table has in-frame clones only and misses some. The sample has 30,000 to 45,000 clones; 85% are singletons. Study-wide results and limits: After pembrolizumab, tumor-resident clones rose rapidly, then generally contracted before radiologic responses.

The specimen comprised peripheral blood, sampled approximately 1.5 years after starting pembrolizumab. This TCR was sampled from an adult with mismatch repair-deficient cancer. The chain recombines TRBV6-5 with TRBJ2-7; D could derive from TRBD1 or TRBD2 (5 bases each). CDR3: CASGTRVPYEQYF. CDR3 coding DNA: TGTGCCAGCGGGACGCGTGTCCCCTACGAGCAGTACTTC.